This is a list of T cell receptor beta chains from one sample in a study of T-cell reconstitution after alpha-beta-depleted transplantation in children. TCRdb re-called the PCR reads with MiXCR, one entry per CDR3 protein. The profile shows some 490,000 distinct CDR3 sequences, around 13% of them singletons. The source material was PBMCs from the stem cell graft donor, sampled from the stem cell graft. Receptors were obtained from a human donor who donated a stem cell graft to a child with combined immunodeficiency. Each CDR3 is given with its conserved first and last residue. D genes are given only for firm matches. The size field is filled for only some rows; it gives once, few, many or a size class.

CDR3: CASSFRASNQPQHF
DNA: TGTGCCAGCAGTTTCAGGGCGAGCAATCAGCCCCAGCATTTT
V: TRBV27
D: -
size: few
J: TRBJ1-5

CDR3: CASAAGETQYF
DNA: TGTGCCAGCGCCGCGGGAGAGACCCAGTACTTC
V: TRBV12-3/TRBV12-4
D: -
size: many
J: TRBJ2-5

CDR3: CSASPGLPNEQFF
DNA: TGCAGTGCTAGCCCGGGACTCCCAAATGAGCAGTTCTTC
V: TRBV20-1
D: -
size: few
J: TRBJ2-1

CDR3: CASSLDWHEQFF
DNA: TGTGCCAGCAGTTTAGATTGGCATGAGCAGTTCTTC
V: TRBV12-3/TRBV12-4
D: -
size: few
J: TRBJ2-1

CDR3: CSVDEGANTDTQYF
DNA: TGCAGCGTTGATGAGGGGGCCAACACAGATACGCAGTATTTT
V: TRBV29-1
D: TRBD1
size: -
J: TRBJ2-3

CDR3: CASSPGVTSNQPQHF
DNA: TGTGCCAGCAGCCCTGGTGTTACTTCTAATCAGCCCCAGCATTTT
V: TRBV12-3/TRBV12-4
D: -
size: many
J: TRBJ1-5

CDR3: CASSQGQFSYEQYF
DNA: TGTGCCAGCAGCCAAGGGCAGTTCTCCTACGAGCAGTACTTC
V: TRBV3-1
D: -
size: many
J: TRBJ2-7

CDR3: CASSPTLNTEAFF
DNA: TGTGCCAGCTCGCCGACCCTGAACACTGAAGCTTTCTTT
V: TRBV18
D: -
size: -
J: TRBJ1-1

CDR3: CASSPKAGGPNEQFF
DNA: TGTGCCAGCAGCCCAAAAGCGGGAGGGCCCAATGAGCAGTTCTTC
V: TRBV5-4
D: TRBD2
size: few
J: TRBJ2-1

CDR3: CAWSISSYEQYF
DNA: TGTGCCTGGAGTATTAGCTCCTACGAGCAGTACTTC
V: TRBV30
D: -
size: few
J: TRBJ2-7

CDR3: CASSPWYERATTDTQYF
DNA: TGTGCCAGCAGCCCATGGTACGAGCGGGCCACCACAGATACGCAGTATTTT
V: TRBV7-2
D: -
size: many
J: TRBJ2-3

CDR3: CASSSPGGSLHNEQFF
DNA: TGTGCCAGCAGTTCCCCGGGGGGGAGCTTGCACAATGAGCAGTTCTTC
V: TRBV6-5
D: TRBD2
size: many
J: TRBJ2-1

CDR3: CASSYRDTSYEQYF
DNA: TGTGCCAGCAGCTATCGGGATACCTCCTACGAGCAGTACTTC
V: TRBV12-3/TRBV12-4
D: -
size: many
J: TRBJ2-7

CDR3: CASTENSGPQETQYF
DNA: TGTGCCAGCACCGAAAATAGCGGGCCTCAAGAGACCCAGTACTTC
V: TRBV7-8
D: TRBD2
size: -
J: TRBJ2-5

CDR3: CASSPGGVIGNEQFF
DNA: TGTGCCAGCTCACCAGGGGGGGTTATCGGCAATGAGCAGTTCTTC
V: TRBV18
D: TRBD2
size: few
J: TRBJ2-1

CDR3: CATSRDAKRPDEQFF
DNA: TGTGCCACCAGCAGAGACGCTAAGCGTCCGGATGAGCAGTTCTTC
V: TRBV15
D: -
size: -
J: TRBJ2-1

CDR3: CSARAPSFNEQFF
DNA: TGCAGTGCTAGAGCTCCGAGTTTTAATGAGCAGTTCTTC
V: TRBV20-1
D: -
size: -
J: TRBJ2-1

CDR3: CASRPGQGGTTIYF
DNA: TGTGCCAGCAGGCCCGGACAAGGAGGCACCACCATATATTTT
V: TRBV6-1
D: -
size: -
J: TRBJ1-3

CDR3: CATSRDRTSGSPQFF
DNA: TGTGCCACCAGCAGAGATCGTACTAGCGGGAGCCCGCAGTTCTTC
V: TRBV15
D: TRBD2
size: many
J: TRBJ2-1

CDR3: CASSLGQRVTDYEQYF
DNA: TGTGCCAGCAGCCTAGGGCAGCGGGTGACCGATTACGAGCAGTACTTC
V: TRBV12-3/TRBV12-4
D: -
size: -
J: TRBJ2-7

CDR3: CASSSRDRGGYSGNTIYF
DNA: TGTGCCAGCAGCTCCCGGGACAGGGGAGGTTACTCTGGAAACACCATATATTTT
V: TRBV7-6
D: TRBD1
size: few
J: TRBJ1-3

CDR3: CASSSRGLARITQYF
DNA: TGTGCCAGCAGTTCTCGGGGACTAGCGCGGATAACGCAGTATTTT
V: TRBV28
D: TRBD2
size: few
J: TRBJ2-3

CDR3: CSATASGTAYEQYF
DNA: TGCAGTGCTACAGCCTCCGGGACAGCCTACGAGCAGTACTTC
V: TRBV20-1
D: TRBD1
size: few
J: TRBJ2-7

CDR3: CASAPTHGSDTQYF
DNA: TGTGCCAGCGCCCCCACCCACGGGTCAGATACGCAGTATTTT
V: TRBV28
D: -
size: -
J: TRBJ2-3

CDR3: CASSQVGQYNEQFF
DNA: TGCGCCAGCAGCCAAGTTGGACAGTACAATGAGCAGTTCTTC
V: TRBV4-1
D: -
size: -
J: TRBJ2-1

CDR3: CASSPLGTSSYNSPLHF
DNA: TGTGCCAGCAGTCCCCTCGGCACGAGCTCCTATAATTCACCCCTCCACTTT
V: TRBV6-1
D: -
size: -
J: TRBJ1-6

CDR3: CASSLGLHSGRSHEQYF
DNA: TGTGCCAGCAGCTTGGGGTTACATAGCGGGAGGAGCCACGAGCAGTACTTC
V: TRBV7-9
D: TRBD2
size: few
J: TRBJ2-7

CDR3: CASSVADTFSPLHF
DNA: TGTGCCAGCAGCGTAGCCGACACTTTTTCACCCCTCCACTTT
V: TRBV9
D: -
size: few
J: TRBJ1-6

CDR3: CAISGQGNEQFF
DNA: TGTGCCATCAGTGGACAGGGGAATGAGCAGTTCTTC
V: TRBV10-3
D: TRBD1
size: many
J: TRBJ2-1

CDR3: CASSQGGEHNQPQHF
DNA: TGTGCCAGCAGCCAGGGGGGAGAACACAATCAGCCCCAGCATTTT
V: TRBV14
D: -
size: many
J: TRBJ1-5

CDR3: CASSFAVYGTEAFF
DNA: TGTGCCAGCAGTTTTGCCGTCTACGGCACTGAAGCTTTCTTT
V: TRBV27
D: -
size: few
J: TRBJ1-1

CDR3: CASSIRKNTEAFF
DNA: TGTGCCAGTAGTATCCGCAAGAACACTGAAGCTTTCTTT
V: TRBV19
D: -
size: -
J: TRBJ1-1

CDR3: CASSQVIGEGTPLHF
DNA: TGTGCCAGCAGCCAAGTCATCGGGGAGGGTACACCCCTCCACTTT
V: TRBV3-1
D: -
size: few
J: TRBJ1-6

CDR3: CSVAGPGTEAFF
DNA: TGCAGCGTTGCTGGCCCAGGGACTGAAGCTTTCTTT
V: TRBV29-1
D: -
size: many
J: TRBJ1-1

CDR3: CASSWGGGPQHF
DNA: TGTGCCAGCAGTTGGGGGGGAGGGCCCCAGCATTTT
V: TRBV27
D: -
size: few
J: TRBJ1-5

CDR3: CASSSLRLQGSWYEQYF
DNA: TGTGCCAGCAGTTCCCTCAGGTTGCAGGGGTCTTGGTACGAGCAGTACTTC
V: TRBV12-3/TRBV12-4
D: -
size: few
J: TRBJ2-7

CDR3: CASSTNPGVTGGNTIYF
DNA: TGCGCCAGCAGCACCAACCCCGGGGTGACAGGGGGAAACACCATATATTTT
V: TRBV5-1
D: TRBD1
size: -
J: TRBJ1-3

CDR3: CASSLDRQGRALHF
DNA: TGTGCCAGCAGCTTAGATCGGCAGGGCCGGGCCCTCCACTTT
V: TRBV7-2
D: -
size: -
J: TRBJ1-6

CDR3: CASSSSGTESF
DNA: TGTGCCAGCAGTTCGTCGGGGACAGAATCCTTC
V: TRBV6-5
D: TRBD1
size: -
J: TRBJ2-7

CDR3: CASSATGTSNQPQHF
DNA: TGTGCCAGCAGTGCAACCGGGACAAGCAATCAGCCCCAGCATTTT
V: TRBV6-1
D: -
size: -
J: TRBJ1-5